The 25 T cell receptor beta chains below all came from one sample that was sequenced in a study of T cells in Graves' hyperthyroidism and ophthalmopathy (dated by TCRdb to the late 2010s). Libraries were prepared through multiplex PCR. Sequencing was performed on an Illumina HiSeq 2000. The TCR beta CDR3 regions were amplified from RNA transcripts. The TCR CDR3 was subjected to a first round of RT-PCR using the HTBI primer set and the Qiagen OneStep RT-PCR kit. TCRdb handled the public reads itself, with Q25 trimming in fastp and clone calling in MiXCR, and kept productive beta chains. Records with the same CDR3 protein are collapsed into one entry carrying the most frequent genes and DNA. Here the sample has tens of thousands of distinct CDR3 sequences; 52% occur a single time. The biggest ten clones account for around a quarter of the sample. Sequences were obtained from blood. The receptors stem from a woman between 35 and 50 years old with Graves' ophthalmopathy.

This clonotype was counted ten times or more. The chain joins TRBV9 to TRBJ1-5; D remains unclear. Trimming removed 0 bases at V and 5 bases at J, with 9 bases between. Per the germline V gene, CDR1 is SGDLS and CDR2 is YYNGEE. There are 14 residues in the CDR3. CDR3 region: CASSVEPEYQPQHF. In DNA form, the CDR3 reads TGTGCCAGCAGCGTAGAACCGGAATATCAGCCCCAGCATTTT.

V gene TRBV12-3 or TRBV12-4 combines with J gene TRBJ1-1; 11 positions agree with TRBD1. With V trimmed by 5 bases and J by 1 base, 15 bases remained unmatched. This CDR3 is built from 19 residues. CDR3 coding DNA: TGTGCCAGCAGTCCGACCGGGACAGGGGGGGGGCGGGGGAACACTGAAGCTTTCTTT. Amino acids: CASSPTGTGGGRGNTEAFF.

On this clonotype itself: A junction end diverges from the germline sequence, so it may reflect a read error. In DNA, the CDR3 is TGTGCCAGTAGTCTCGGGACTAGCGTCTCCTCCGAGCAGTACTTC. The encoded protein is CASSLGTSVSSEQYF. The gene calls are TRBV19 and TRBJ2-7, with TRBD2 matching 10 bases. CDR3 length: 15 residues. Germline CDR1 and CDR2: LNHDA and SQIVND (reference sequence). Full variable domain (missing parts from reference TRBV19 and TRBJ2-7): DGGITQSPKYLFRKEGQNVTLSCEQNLNHDAMYWYRQDPGQGLRLIYYSQIVNDFQKGDIAEGYSVSREKKESFPLTVTSAQKNPTAFYLCASSLGTSVSSEQYFGPGTRLTVT.

In regard to this clonotype: Relative to the germline gene, one junction end is altered; a read error may explain this. The genes are TRBV10-3 and TRBJ2-2, with D perhaps matching TRBD2 (6 bases). Per germline, CDR1 ENHRY and CDR2 SYGVKD. The CDR3 has 16 amino acids. For the CDR3, the DNA is TGTGCCAGCAGTTACCGGGGAGGAGATATGGCCGGGGAGCTGTTTTTT. It specifies CASSYRGGDMAGELFF.

This clonotype was recorded at least ten times. The chain carries TRBV12-3 or TRBV12-4 and TRBJ2-3; 9 nucleotides agree with TRBD2. The length of the CDR3 is 17 residues. The ends lost 3 bases at V and 0 bases at J; junction bases unmatched: 7. In DNA form, the CDR3 reads TGTGCCAGCAGTTTCCCAGCGGGGGGCCCTAGCACAGATACGCAGTATTTT. This gives the protein CASSFPAGGPSTDTQYF.

This clonotype was counted ten times or more. The genes are TRBV6-2 or TRBV6-3 and TRBJ1-2; D is unresolved. V gave up 6 bases and J gave up 0 bases, with 11 bases separating them. In germline, CDR1 is MNHEY, CDR2 SVGEGT. This CDR3 has 14 amino acids. CDR3 in DNA: TGTGCCAGCAGGCCTTGGACCGCTAACTATGGCTACACCTTC. This codes for CASRPWTANYGYTF.

The V and J genes are TRBV5-1 and TRBJ2-7; TRBD1 agrees at 7 bases. Germline V gene sequence: CDR1 SGHRS, CDR2 YFSETQ. This CDR3 contains 14 residues. The J segment lost 3 bases and the V segment lost 7 bases, leaving 10 bases of the junction unmatched. The CDR3 DNA follows: TGCGCCAGCTCGTACCACGGGACAGACTACGAGCAGTACTTC. Protein: CASSYHGTDYEQYF.

This clonotype was picked up many times. This chain connects TRBV14 to TRBJ2-2; D may be TRBD1 or TRBD2 (5 bases each). This CDR3 contains 17 residues. Germline V gives CDR1 SGHDN, CDR2 FVKESK. V was trimmed by 2 bases and J by 4 bases, leaving 17 bases between them. The DNA of the CDR3 is TGTGCCAGCAGCCAATTAGAGGGGCGTGGGGGCACCGGGGAGCTGTTTTTT. This encodes CASSQLEGRGGTGELFF.

The chain combines TRBV12-3 or TRBV12-4 with TRBJ2-5; TRBD2 matches at 9 bases. V dropped 6 bases and J dropped 5; count of bases not matched to a gene: 7. The CDR3 has 14 amino acids. Here the CDR3 DNA reads TGTGCCAGCAGACGGACTGCGGGGGGGGAGACCCAGTACTTC. As protein: CASRRTAGGETQYF.

The V gene is TRBV11-2, the J gene TRBJ1-6; D unresolved. The CDR3 spans 14 residues. Germline CDR1 and CDR2: SGHAT and FQNNGV. V lost 5 bases to trimming and J lost 7 bases, with 12 bases between them. The CDR3, as DNA: TGTGCCAGCAGCCAGTGGAAGTCAAATTCACCCCTCCACTTT. Translating gives CASSQWKSNSPLHF.

In this sample, this clonotype is medium-sized. The chain employs TRBV6-1 and TRBJ2-7; D might be TRBD1 (6 bases). V gave up 4 bases and J gave up 4 bases, with 8 bases separating them. CDR1 and CDR2 from the germline V gene are MNHNS and SASEGT. The CDR3 contains 12 residues. CDR3 coding DNA: TGTGCCAGCAGTGCTGGACAGTACGAGCAGTACTTC. Amino acids: CASSAGQYEQYF.

At least ten counts were recorded for this clonotype. The genes are TRBV5-4 and TRBJ2-3; the D gene is possibly TRBD1 (6 bases). From germline, CDR1 is SGHNT and CDR2 YYREEE (reference sequence). Trimming took off 4 bases at V and 2 bases at J, with 14 bases between the two ends. The CDR3 covers 15 residues. For the CDR3, the DNA is TGTGCCAGCAGCACAGGGTCCCTAAACACAGATACGCAGTATTTT. Encoded protein: CASSTGSLNTDTQYF.

At least ten counts were recorded for this clonotype. This chain connects TRBV6-1 to TRBJ1-5, with D unclear. The CDR3 spans 15 residues. CDR1 and CDR2 from the germline V gene are MNHNS and SASEGT. Trimming removed 1 base from V and 7 bases from J, with 14 bases in between. The CDR3 region has the DNA TGTGCCAGCAGTGAAGTACAGCGGGTCAGACAGCCCCAGCATTTT. This sequence encodes CASSEVQRVRQPQHF.

This clonotype was counted many times. This chain links TRBV5-1 with TRBJ2-1; TRBD2 agrees at 8 bases. The junction had 8 bases not matched to a gene; V was cut back by 3 bases and J by 6 bases. The germline V gene has CDR1 SGHRS and CDR2 YFSETQ. The CDR3 extends over 15 amino acids. The chain's CDR3 is CASSSAGGSGNEQFF. In DNA, the CDR3 is TGCGCCAGCAGCTCCGCGGGGGGCTCGGGCAATGAGCAGTTCTTC.

V and J are TRBV10-3 and TRBJ1-1, with 9 bases matching TRBD1. With V trimmed by 9 bases and J by 7 bases, 12 bases remained unmatched. This CDR3 contains 14 residues. Germline CDR1 ENHRY, CDR2 SYGVKD. CDR3 in amino acids: CAISDRGGHREAFF. CDR3 DNA: TGTGCCATATCGGACAGGGGTGGGCATCGTGAAGCTTTCTTT.

This clonotype was counted many times. This may come from a read error, since a much larger clone is one base off. This chain connects TRBV29-1 to TRBJ1-1, with D hard to call. Germline V gene data show CDR1 as SQVTM and CDR2 as ANQGSEA. This CDR3 contains 12 residues. The CDR3 coding sequence is TGCTGCGTTGCCGACCTTAACACTGAAGCTTTCTTT. This translates into CCVADLNTEAFF.

This clonotype has at least ten counts. The genes are TRBV11-2 and TRBJ1-1; maybe TRBD1 (5 bases). CDR3 size: 13 residues. Germline V lookup: CDR1 SGHAT, CDR2 FQNNGV. Trimming took off 2 bases at V and 6 bases at J, with 10 bases between the two ends. The CDR3 DNA sequence: TGTGCCAGCAGCTTACAGGGCTGGGCTGAAGCTTTCTTT. This codes for CASSLQGWAEAFF.

This clonotype has a count of ten or more. The rearrangement links TRBV12-3 or TRBV12-4 to TRBJ2-1; D is undetermined. This CDR3 has 15 amino acids. V lost 1 base, J lost 3 bases, and 10 bases lay in between. This CDR3 is CASSLGRNHYNEQFF. The DNA for the CDR3 is TGTGCCAGCAGTTTAGGCAGGAATCACTACAATGAGCAGTTCTTC.

To note about this clonotype: The CDR3 does not close with the conserved phenylalanine or tryptophan, likely indicating a read error. This chain connects TRBV9 to TRBJ2-5, with D possibly being TRBD2 (6 bases). CDR1 is SGDLS and CDR2 is YYNGEE in the germline V gene. The CDR3 covers 15 residues. CDR3 residues: CASSVDSGGQETQYC. The CDR3 coding sequence is TGCGCCAGCAGCGTAGATAGCGGCGGGCAAGAGACCCAGTACTGC.

This clonotype was recorded many times. The V and J genes are TRBV13 and TRBJ1-1, with 7 positions matching TRBD1. Losses at the gene ends were 6 bases for V and 6 bases for J; bases not matched to a gene: 13. This CDR3 contains 15 residues. Germline values: CDR1 PRHDT, CDR2 FYEKMQ (reference sequence). The CDR3 loop reads CASRNRGQGRPEAFF. The CDR3, as DNA: TGTGCCAGCAGGAACAGGGGTCAAGGACGACCTGAAGCTTTCTTT.

As regards this clonotype: This likely comes from a read error, as the CDR3 has no conserved phenylalanine or tryptophan at its end. This chain uses TRBV7-6 with TRBJ2-1; perhaps TRBD2 as D (5 bases). CDR3 length equals 16 residues. Germline lookup yields CDR1 SGHVS and CDR2 FNYEAQ. The V gene lost 1 base and the J gene lost 1 base, with 11 bases spanning the gap. The CDR3 region has the DNA TGTGCCAGCAGCTTAGGGGAGAGGGTATCCTACAATGAGCAGTTCTCC. Protein: CASSLGERVSYNEQFS.

This chain links TRBV2 with TRBJ1-1; TRBD1 matches 7 bases. V gave up 1 base and J gave up 5 bases; unmatched junction bases: 1. The CDR3 totals 13 residues. The germline gives CDR1 SNHLY, CDR2 FYNNEI. This chain's CDR3 is CASSEGQGTEAFF. The CDR3 DNA reads as TGTGCCAGCAGTGAAGGACAGGGAACTGAAGCTTTCTTT. Combining the CDR3 with reference TRBV2 and TRBJ1-1 gives the whole variable domain EPEVTQTPSHQVTQMGQEVILRCVPISNHLYFYWYRQILGQKVEFLVSFYNNEISEKSEIFDDQFSVERPDGSNFTLKIRSTKLEDSAMYFCASSEGQGTEAFFGQGTRLTVV.

Note on this clonotype: In this CDR3 the conserved last residue, phenylalanine or tryptophan, is missing, so a read error is likely. The DNA is left out, because the CDR3 cannot be placed on it with certainty; the CDR3 is given as TCRdb lists it. The V call is TRBV11-3, the J call TRBJ2-5; the table's TRBD2 call for D was not verified on the DNA. The CDR3 is 9 amino acids long, termini counted. The V gene's germline CDR1 is SGHNT and CDR2 YENEEA. The CDR3 sequence: CASSPGRTS.

The V and J genes are TRBV11-2 and TRBJ1-4; tentative D call: TRBD1 (5 bases). The CDR3 is 15 residues long. Germline CDR1 and CDR2: SGHAT and FQNNGV. Trimming took off 3 bases at V and 4 bases at J, with 12 bases between the two ends. The CDR3 DNA is TGTGCCAGCAGCTTCGCGGGACTGGATAATGAAAAACTGTTTTTT. Protein: CASSFAGLDNEKLFF.

The CDR3 sequence is CASRLDRGQYF. CDR3 DNA sequence: TGTGCCAGCAGGCTCGACAGGGGGCAGTACTTC. The chain joins TRBV2 to TRBJ2-7; 8 bases align to TRBD1. Germline CDR1 is SNHLY and CDR2 is FYNNEI. CDR3 size: 11 residues. The trim removed 6 bases at V and 9 bases at J, leaving 4 bases unmatched. Full variable domain (outside the CDR3, taken from reference TRBV2 and TRBJ2-7): EPEVTQTPSHQVTQMGQEVILRCVPISNHLYFYWYRQILGQKVEFLVSFYNNEISEKSEIFDDQFSVERPDGSNFTLKIRSTKLEDSAMYFCASRLDRGQYFGPGTRLTVT.